This TCR beta chain is from a study of cytomegalovirus exposure and HLA in healthy donors. Overall study: When just under 400 donors were genotyped, more than 70% of them were found to fall in the Caucasian-associated ancestry cluster.

Concerning this clone itself: Its target is unknown.

PCR involved 60 Vbeta and 13 Jbeta primers. Profiled with immunoSEQ multiplex PCR; TCRdb holds only in-frame clones, not every one. The data hold 200,000 to 250,000 clones, with about 83% observed a single time. Study-wide points: Likely technical artifact: a cluster of highly shared sequence variants.

The V end was cut by 2 bases, the J end by 0 bases, with 13 bases between. The CDR3 runs 16 residues. The TCR originated in a girl between 10 and 17 years old in good health and CMV-seronegative. Sequencing was carried out using PBMCs. The V call is TRBV23-1, the J call TRBJ1-2; weak D call: TRBD1 (6 bases). TRBV23-1 is annotated as an ORF whose role is uncertain. The CDR3 DNA follows: TGCGCCAGCAGTCAAGGGCCGACAGGTACTAACTATGGCTACACCTTC. It specifies CASSQGPTGTNYGYTF.